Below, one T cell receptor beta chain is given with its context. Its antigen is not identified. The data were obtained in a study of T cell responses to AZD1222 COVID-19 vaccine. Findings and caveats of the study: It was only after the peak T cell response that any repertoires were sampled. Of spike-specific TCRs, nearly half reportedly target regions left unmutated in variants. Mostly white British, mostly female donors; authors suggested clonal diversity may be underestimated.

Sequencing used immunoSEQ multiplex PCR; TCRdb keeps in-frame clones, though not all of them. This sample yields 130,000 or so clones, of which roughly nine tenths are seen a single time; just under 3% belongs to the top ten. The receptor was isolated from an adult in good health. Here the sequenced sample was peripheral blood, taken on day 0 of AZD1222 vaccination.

CDR3 in amino acids: CASSARTAPYEQYF. The DNA of the CDR3 is TGTGCCAGCAGTGCTCGGACAGCTCCATACGAGCAGTACTTC. The J gene is TRBJ2-7, the V gene TRBV25-1, with TRBD1 as a possible D gene (6 bases). The ends were cut back, 4 bases at V and 4 bases at J, with 14 bases in the middle. The CDR3 spans 14 residues. Germline V gene data show CDR1 as MGHDK and CDR2 as SYGVNS.